This T cell receptor beta chain was identified during a study of cytomegalovirus exposure and HLA in healthy donors (dated by TCRdb to 2016 to 2017). Turning to the overall study: According to an earlier analysis of around 600 of the donors, some 180 million T cells yielded over 100 million unique TCR beta sequences and about 300 Gb of sequence data. About 280 gigabases of sequencing data and 78 million or so unique TCR sequences were included in an early release covering about 600 HLA-typed donors. Of the roughly 410 genotyped donors, 80% to 90% were placed in the genetic ancestry cluster associated with self-reported Caucasian donors. The aim of the study was to test whether cataloging public T cell receptors could identify signatures of past pathogen exposure. The study profiled the T cell repertoires of under 850 subjects by immunosequencing and related them to cytomegalovirus serostatus. Along with the roughly 710-subject first cohort, a separate validation cohort of over a hundred different subjects was used. To predict cytomegalovirus infection status, the study brought together high-throughput TCR immunosequencing, statistical association of individual TCRs with disease status, and machine learning. To study patterns of TCR occurrence, a later analysis re-analyzed previously published TCR beta repertoires from hundreds of donors and added high-resolution HLA genotyping. In the later analysis, no new phenotypic data were used to find candidate immune exposures; instead, reliance was placed on TCR beta sequences and their occurrence across donors. In an earlier analysis of 587 of the donors, high-throughput TCR beta sequencing was used to judge whether each TCR beta V gene segment behaved as functional or pseudogenic. Donor age, sex, ethnicity and CMV serostatus were compiled alongside the repertoire data. Genome-wide SNP genotypes for about 55% of the roughly 670 donors were used in a later genetic analysis, which treated that subset as a discovery cohort. All discovery cohort repertoires had been generated on a single sequencing platform. Class I and class II HLA loci were covered by the typing at four-digit resolution. Typing coverage varied by locus: roughly 620-640 donors for A, B, C, DRB1 and DQB1; under 550 for DQA1; nearly 610 for DPA1; 400 to 480 for DPB1. Because of strong linkage in the cohort, four to six DR-DQ haplotypes were treated as single units for association and clustering. Across 398 genotyped donors of the cohort, an average of approximately 220,000 unique TCR beta nucleotide sequences per donor were sequenced, and 15% to 20% of those sequences were non-productive. Study-level results and caveats: Correlated functional status among segregating V segments might be attributable to linkage disequilibrium, but an unknown experimental factor could not be ruled out. In a later analysis, several top co-occurrence clusters were reported to appear linked to parvovirus B19, influenza, CMV and Epstein-Barr virus. Strong co-occurrence of HLA alleles, especially DR and DQ, made assigning TCR associations to individual alleles difficult. A later genetic analysis reported fewer N-insertions in productive TCRs among donors in an Asian-associated ancestry cluster than the roughly 720-donor mean. Because HLA typing was missing for some donors at each locus, association tests included only the typed subset. Presence/absence analyses assumed roughly uniform sequencing depth across donors, an assumption that may not hold. In a later analysis, TCR association rates were found to vary across HLA loci, with the most associated TCRs seen for DRB1 alleles and the fewest for HLA-C alleles. The study listed 150 to 200 TCR beta chains as associated with cytomegalovirus. The authors suggested that the approach could potentially be generalized to other disease states and immunological phenotypes. Because counts were too low, approximately 18 rarely observed V segments, including chromosome 9 orphons, were excluded from the earlier analysis of 500 to 700 of the donors. Because the 87-base-pair reads could not distinguish some IMGT-functional V segments, including TRBV6-2 and TRBV6-3, those segments were excluded. In vitro tests confirmed that a few of the cytomegalovirus-associated TCR beta chains recognize cytomegalovirus antigens. A later analysis associated about 17,000 TCR beta sequences with specific HLA alleles at a false discovery rate of 0.05. In both the original and validation cohorts, the classifier was reported to diagnose cytomegalovirus status with high specificity and sensitivity. Broadly in line with IMGT annotations, most TCR beta V segments showed up in productive rearrangements about 87% or about 30% of the time in an earlier analysis of 587 of the donors. A later analysis found that HLA-associated TCR beta chains were more clonally expanded and had lower generation probabilities than equally common non-associated chains. Across donors, most TCR sequences were observed very rarely, whereas some public TCRs were present in many individuals. Most CMV-associated TCR beta chains appeared to be HLA-restricted in a later analysis, and the HLA associations seemed to be driven largely by CMV exposure. A further reported finding was that TCR beta sequences accurately predicted the HLA-A and HLA-B alleles for most subjects in the first cohort. A cluster of highly shared sequence variants was judged likely to be a technical artifact of the sequencing pipeline. V-gene and J-gene trimming of TCR beta chains was associated with a missense DCLRE1C variant in a later genetic analysis, and the association was replicated in an independent cohort. This cohort had only TCR beta chains sequenced, and the lack of alpha or paired-chain data limited which features could be detected. For the cohort, immune exposure information was limited to CMV serostatus.

As concerns this clone: The antigen it binds to is not known. Per-nucleotide qualities are absent, and no much larger clonotype sits a single base away.

The library was built by means of the immunoSEQ multiplex PCR assay. The multiplex PCR relied on a mix of 60 forward primers for TCR Vbeta segments and 13 reverse primers for TCR Jbeta segments. The CDR3 region of rearranged TCR beta genes was amplified from genomic DNA with a multiplex PCR assay. The Illumina HiSeq System was used to sequence the amplified TCR beta libraries as 87-base-pair reads. As for how the authors treated the data: A later analysis counted tens of millions of unique TCR beta chains across the 690 or so repertoires, and approximately 11 million of these chains were shared by at least two donors. To remove PCR and sequencing errors, raw reads were error-corrected and collapsed into unique sequences using a nearest-neighbor algorithm that merged closely related sequences. To assign V, D and J gene segments, CDR3 sequences were aligned to IMGT reference sequences. Each retained sequence needed at least a six-nucleotide match to both a V gene segment and a J gene segment. A rearrangement was called productive if the CDR3 had no stop codons and remained in frame with V and J, and every other rearrangement was called non-productive. CDR3 was defined by IMGT convention, running from the second conserved V-encoded cysteine to the conserved J-encoded phenylalanine. The earlier analysis of about 570 of the donors excluded any sequence lacking an unambiguous match to a single V gene segment. An earlier analysis of 587 of the donors classified V segments as functional when productive rearrangements were above 56.7% and as segregating when the standard deviation between donors was above 5%. A statistical classification framework was built to diagnose cytomegalovirus status from the catalog of TCR beta chain sequences. In a later analysis, V and J genes were assigned by comparing TCR nucleotide sequences against IMGT/GENE-DB human TR gene sequences. Using the TCRdist pipeline, a later analysis assigned CDR3 sequences along with most-parsimonious VDJ recombination scenarios. A later analysis defined each TCR beta chain by its CDR3 amino acid sequence plus V-gene family, and excluded reads lacking a unique V-gene family. In a later analysis, around 650 highly shared, low-generation-probability nucleotide sequences were removed to address suspected cross-contamination and a sequencing artifact. For each public chain, a later analysis derived a clonal expansion index from normalized ranks of inferred template counts within each repertoire. A later analysis computed generation probabilities with a VDJ recombination model fitted to out-of-frame rearrangements, and checked the results against IGoR. In a later analysis, TCR-TCR, TCR-HLA and TCR-CMV co-occurrence was scored with hypergeometric tests, and a repertoire-size bias correction was applied to TCR pairs. In a later analysis, false discovery rates were estimated by permuting HLA or CMV assignments 20 times. In a later analysis, co-occurring TCRs were grouped using DBSCAN, with TCRdist sequence similarity added in when clustering inside HLA-allele-positive subsets. Repertoires with fewer than 30,000 or more than 120,000 public chains, plus five repertoires with anomalous nucleotide sharing, were excluded from co-occurrence clustering. This immuneACCESS table, as held by TCRdb, lists in-frame sequences with V and J called but not all clones. Of the missing ones, under half trace to an unresolved V gene in checked studies; the others have no known cause. The DNA was the basis for D and trimming; V, J and clone size are from that table. The sample has about 160,000 clones on record, about 75% of them singletons. The top ten hold around 0.97% of the sample.

The CDR3 starts with the cysteine, ends with the phenylalanine, and has 16 residues. Just the 48-base CDR3 DNA is kept, in frame starting at base 1. The germline V end is reduced by 5 bases and the J end by 2 bases; junction bases left unmatched: 11. According to the germline V gene, CDR1 reads SGHRS and CDR2 reads YFSETQ. The cohort comprised several hundred healthy bone marrow donors. All cohort members were sampled while nominally healthy, although unrecorded immune exposures were likely present. The donor was CMV seropositive and belonged to the group of about 290 seropositive cohort members. Each donor provided a peripheral blood sample, and peripheral blood mononuclear cells were used for TCR beta sequencing. The Qiagen DNeasy Blood Extraction Kit was used to extract genomic DNA from the blood cell samples.

The sequencing input was PBMCs. The V and J segments used are TRBV5-1 and TRBJ2-3, with 7 bases in between that match TRBD1. This receptor was taken from a woman aged 45 to 65 in good health and CMV-seropositive. The CDR3 amino acid sequence is: CASSTGTDPYTDTQYF. The DNA sequence reads TGCGCCAGCAGTACCGGGACAGACCCCTACACAGATACGCAGTATTTT. The full variable domain, completed from the reference TRBV5-1 and TRBJ2-3 proteins outside the CDR3, reads KAGVTQTPRYLIKTRGQQVTLSCSPISGHRSVSWYQQTPGQGLQFLFEYFSETQRNKGNFPGRFSGRQFSNSRSEMNVSTLELGDSALYLCASSTGTDPYTDTQYFGPGTRLTVL.